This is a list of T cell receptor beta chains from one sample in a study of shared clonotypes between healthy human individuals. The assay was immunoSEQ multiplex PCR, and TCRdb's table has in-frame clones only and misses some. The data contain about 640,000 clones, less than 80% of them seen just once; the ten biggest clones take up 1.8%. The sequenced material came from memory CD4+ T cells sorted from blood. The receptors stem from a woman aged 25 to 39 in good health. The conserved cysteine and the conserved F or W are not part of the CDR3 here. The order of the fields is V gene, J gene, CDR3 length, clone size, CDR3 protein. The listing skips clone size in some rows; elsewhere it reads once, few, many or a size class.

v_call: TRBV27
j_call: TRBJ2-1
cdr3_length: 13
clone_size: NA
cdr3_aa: ASSLTGGSYNEQF

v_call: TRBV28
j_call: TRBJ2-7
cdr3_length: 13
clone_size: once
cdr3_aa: ASHPGGTGSYEQY

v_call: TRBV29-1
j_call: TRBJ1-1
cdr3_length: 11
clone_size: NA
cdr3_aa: SARTGLNTEAF

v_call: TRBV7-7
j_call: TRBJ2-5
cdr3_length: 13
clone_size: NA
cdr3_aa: ASSLSAGGQETQY

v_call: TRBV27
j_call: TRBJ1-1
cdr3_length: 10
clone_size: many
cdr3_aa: ASKRERGEAF

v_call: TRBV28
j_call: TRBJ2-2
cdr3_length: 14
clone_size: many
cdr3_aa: ASSSSGSANTGELF

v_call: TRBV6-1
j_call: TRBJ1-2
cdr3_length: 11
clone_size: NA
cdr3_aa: ASRTGASYGYT

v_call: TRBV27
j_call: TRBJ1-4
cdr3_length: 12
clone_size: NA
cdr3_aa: ASSLQATNEKLF

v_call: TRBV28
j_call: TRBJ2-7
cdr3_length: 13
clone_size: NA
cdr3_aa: ASSLGGGTSYEQY

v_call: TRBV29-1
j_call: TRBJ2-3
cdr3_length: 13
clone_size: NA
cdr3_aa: SGERLAGGPNTQY

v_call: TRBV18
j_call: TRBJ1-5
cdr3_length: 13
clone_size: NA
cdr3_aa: ASSRDTISNQPQH

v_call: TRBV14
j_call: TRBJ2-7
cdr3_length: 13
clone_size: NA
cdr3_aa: ASSRRLGLTYEQY

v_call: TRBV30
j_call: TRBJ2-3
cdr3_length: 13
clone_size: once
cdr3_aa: AWSAFQIGTDTQY

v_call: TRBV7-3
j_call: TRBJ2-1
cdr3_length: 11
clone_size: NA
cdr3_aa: ASSIGLDNEQF

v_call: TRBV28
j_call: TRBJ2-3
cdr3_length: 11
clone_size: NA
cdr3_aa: ASRLGTRHTQY

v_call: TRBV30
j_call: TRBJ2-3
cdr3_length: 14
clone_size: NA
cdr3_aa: AWSALAIDGTDTQY

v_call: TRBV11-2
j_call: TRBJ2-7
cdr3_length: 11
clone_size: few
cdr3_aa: ASSLVRGGEQY

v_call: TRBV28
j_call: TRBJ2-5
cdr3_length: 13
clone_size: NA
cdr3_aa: ASSPHSGRRETQY

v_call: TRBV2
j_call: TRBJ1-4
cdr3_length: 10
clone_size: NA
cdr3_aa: ASSWGREKLF

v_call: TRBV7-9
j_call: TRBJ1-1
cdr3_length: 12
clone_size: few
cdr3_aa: ASSFWTGGTEAF

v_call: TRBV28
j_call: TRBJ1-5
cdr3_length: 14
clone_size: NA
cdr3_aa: ASSPSPGRSNQPQH

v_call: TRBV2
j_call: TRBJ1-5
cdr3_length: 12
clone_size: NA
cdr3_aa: ASTGPYSNQPQH

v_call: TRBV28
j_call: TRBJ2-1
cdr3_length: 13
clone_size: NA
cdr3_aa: ASLPQTSGSNEQF

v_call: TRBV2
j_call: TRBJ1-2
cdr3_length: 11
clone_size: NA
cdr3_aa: ASIQGAPSGYT

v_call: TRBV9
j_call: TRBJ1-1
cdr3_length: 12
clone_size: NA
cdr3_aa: ASSVEQINTEAF

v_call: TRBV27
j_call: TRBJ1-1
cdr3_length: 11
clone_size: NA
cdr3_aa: ASSLLQGVEAF

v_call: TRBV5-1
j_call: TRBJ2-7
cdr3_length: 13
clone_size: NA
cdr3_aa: ASSLGSSGSYEQY

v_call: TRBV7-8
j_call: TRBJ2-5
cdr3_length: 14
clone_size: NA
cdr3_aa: ASSGKGLAGQETQY

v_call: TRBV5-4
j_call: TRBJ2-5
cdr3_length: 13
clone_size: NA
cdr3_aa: ASSLWGKMSETQY

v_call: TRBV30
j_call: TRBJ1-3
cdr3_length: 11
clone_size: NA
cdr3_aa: AWNRGPGNTIY

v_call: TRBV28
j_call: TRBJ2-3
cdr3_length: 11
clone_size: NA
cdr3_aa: ASLSGVTDTQY

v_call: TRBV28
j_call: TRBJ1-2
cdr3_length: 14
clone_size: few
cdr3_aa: ASSPQLAGGGYGYT

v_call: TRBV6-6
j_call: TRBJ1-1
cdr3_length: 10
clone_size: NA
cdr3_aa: ASSDIIGEAF

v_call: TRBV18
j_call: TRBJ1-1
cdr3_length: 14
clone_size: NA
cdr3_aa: ASSPRSGGMNTEAF

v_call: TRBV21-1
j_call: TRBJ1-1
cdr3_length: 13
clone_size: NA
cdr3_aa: ASSMGSGLDTEAF

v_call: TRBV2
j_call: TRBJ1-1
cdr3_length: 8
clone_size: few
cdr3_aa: ASGRRQAF

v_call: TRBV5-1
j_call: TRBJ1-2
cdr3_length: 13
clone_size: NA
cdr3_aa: ASSLQPGQQYGYT

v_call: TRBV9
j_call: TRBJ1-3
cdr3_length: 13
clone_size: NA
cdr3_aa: ASSVVASSGNTIY

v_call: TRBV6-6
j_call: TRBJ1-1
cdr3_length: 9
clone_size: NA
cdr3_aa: ASVMNTEAF

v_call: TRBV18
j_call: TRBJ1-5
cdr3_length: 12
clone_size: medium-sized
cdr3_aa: ASSQDRVRQPQH

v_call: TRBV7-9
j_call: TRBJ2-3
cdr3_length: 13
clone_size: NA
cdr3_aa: ASSLDLTSTDTQY

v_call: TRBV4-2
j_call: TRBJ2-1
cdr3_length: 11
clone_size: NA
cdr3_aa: ASSQDSESEQF

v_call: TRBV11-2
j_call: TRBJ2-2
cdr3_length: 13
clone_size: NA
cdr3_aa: ASPLDRVNTGELF

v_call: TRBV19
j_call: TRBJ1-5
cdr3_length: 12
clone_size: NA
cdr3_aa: ASSPRQHNQPQH

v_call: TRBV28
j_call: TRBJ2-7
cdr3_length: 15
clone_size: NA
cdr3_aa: ATHPQMGQGVSYEQY

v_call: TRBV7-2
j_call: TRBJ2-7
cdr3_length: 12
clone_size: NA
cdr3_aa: ASSLGGRVYEQY

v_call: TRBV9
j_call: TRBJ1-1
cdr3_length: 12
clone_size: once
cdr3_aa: ASSVGMGNTEAF

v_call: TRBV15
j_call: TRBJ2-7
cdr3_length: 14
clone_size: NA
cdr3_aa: ATSRDLGNAGYEQY

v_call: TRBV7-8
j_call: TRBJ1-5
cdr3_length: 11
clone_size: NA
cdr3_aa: ASSQQGLGAQH

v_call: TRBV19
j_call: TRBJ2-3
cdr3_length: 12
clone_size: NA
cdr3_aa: ASSIWGPRDTQY

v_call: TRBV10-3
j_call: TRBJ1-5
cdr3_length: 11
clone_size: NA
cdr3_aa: AISGQSSQPQH

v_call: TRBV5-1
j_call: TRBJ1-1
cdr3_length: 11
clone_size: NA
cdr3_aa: ASRAGTEIKAF